Listed below are T cell receptor beta chains from one sample, sequenced in a study of T cell clonotyping in hematopoietic cell transplantation. The table came from immunoSEQ multiplex PCR; TCRdb's copy has only in-frame clones and leaves some out. This table has about 9,600 clones, roughly three quarters appearing once. Sequenced material: peripheral blood mononuclear cells, taken before stem cell transplant. The receptors stem from a man in his sixties with acute myeloid leukemia. Some clones in this sample may be carry-over from other donors' samples. Both conserved end residues are part of each CDR3. A D gene is named only where the DNA matches it firmly. Clone size is shown for a subset of rows, as once, few, many or a class of expanded clone.

NA	NA	TRBV27	TRBJ2-1	TGTGCCAGCAGTTTATGGGATTCCGAGTACAATGAGCAGTTCTTC	CASSLWDSEYNEQFF
NA	NA	TRBV30	TRBJ1-3	TGTGCCTGGGGCCCACACGGCGGTGGAAACACCATATATTTT	CAWGPHGGGNTIYF
NA	NA	TRBV6-1	TRBJ1-3	TGTGCCAGCAGCCCGACAGGCCACTCTGGAAACACCATATATTTT	CASSPTGHSGNTIYF
NA	NA	TRBV1	TRBJ1-3	TGCACCAGCAGCCAAGATCGAGGGAGGGGAGCGGACACCATATATTTT	CTSSQDRGRGADTIYF
NA	NA	TRBV14	TRBJ1-2	TGTGCCAGCAGCGCGAATCCGCTTGGCTACACCTTC	CASSANPLGYTF
NA	NA	TRBV7-2	TRBJ2-1	TGTGCCAGCAGCCCTGGCCCTCGAGTGAATGAGCAGTTCTTC	CASSPGPRVNEQFF
NA	TRBD1	TRBV11-2	TRBJ2-5	TGTGCCAGCAGCTTAGGGAAGAACAGGGGGCAATTGGAGACCCAGTACTTC	CASSLGKNRGQLETQYF
NA	NA	TRBV9	TRBJ1-2	TGTGCCAGCAGCGCCCGAGCACAGTTCTATGGCTACACCTTC	CASSARAQFYGYTF
NA	TRBD1	TRBV5-1	TRBJ1-4	TGCGCCAGCAGCTTGTCGCAGGGGGCGAATGAAAAACTGTTTTTT	CASSLSQGANEKLFF
few	NA	TRBV28	TRBJ2-7	TGTGCCAGCAGTTTATCGGAGGGGAGGAACGAGCAGTACTTC	CASSLSEGRNEQYF
few	NA	TRBV10-1	TRBJ2-2	TGCGCCAGCAGAACGAACACCGGGGAGCTGTTTTTT	CASRTNTGELFF
NA	TRBD1	TRBV9	TRBJ1-3	TGTGCCAGCAGCTGGACAGGGAATGCTGGAAACACCATATATTTT	CASSWTGNAGNTIYF
NA	NA	TRBV19	TRBJ1-2	TGTGCCAGTAGTATAGATCTGGAGGGCGATGGCTACACCTTC	CASSIDLEGDGYTF
few	NA	TRBV19	TRBJ2-7	TGTGCCAGTAGTATCGCCCGGGACTCATACTACGAGCAGTACTTC	CASSIARDSYYEQYF
NA	NA	TRBV7-8	TRBJ1-2	TGTGCCAGCAGCTCCAACTATGGCTACACCTTC	CASSSNYGYTF
NA	TRBD1	TRBV19	TRBJ1-4	TGTGCCAGTAGGAGAGGGACAGGGATTAATGAAAAACTGTTTTTT	CASRRGTGINEKLFF
once	NA	TRBV6-5	TRBJ1-1	TGTGCCAGCAGTCCCTCCAGGGAGAACACTGAAGCTTTCTTT	CASSPSRENTEAFF
NA	NA	TRBV2	TRBJ1-6	TGTGCCAGCAGTCTTACCCGGCGGGGTCCAAATTCACCCCTCCACTTT	CASSLTRRGPNSPLHF
NA	TRBD2	TRBV6-5	TRBJ2-2	TGTGCCAGCAGTTACTCTAGCGGGGGGAACACCGGGGAGCTGTTTTTT	CASSYSSGGNTGELFF
NA	TRBD2	TRBV9	TRBJ2-3	TGTGCCAGCGGGTCGGGGGGGGGCACAGATACGCAGTATTTT	CASGSGGGTDTQYF
NA	NA	TRBV11-3	TRBJ2-1	TGTGCCAGCAGACGGGACTCCGGGGAGCAGTTCTTC	CASRRDSGEQFF
NA	NA	TRBV30	TRBJ1-1	TGTGCCTGGAAGGGTCAGGGACAGAACACTGAAGCTTTCTTT	CAWKGQGQNTEAFF
NA	TRBD1	TRBV19	TRBJ1-1	TGTGCCAGTAGTAACAGGGGGCGGAGCACTGAAGCTTTCTTT	CASSNRGRSTEAFF
NA	TRBD1	TRBV19	TRBJ1-6	TGTGCCAGCTCTGGACAGGATAATTCACCCCTCCACTTT	CASSGQDNSPLHF
NA	TRBD1	TRBV6-1	TRBJ1-1	TGTGCCAGCAGTGAGGAGGACAGGGGGCGGTACACTGAAGCTTTCTTT	CASSEEDRGRYTEAFF
NA	TRBD2	TRBV2	TRBJ2-1	TGTGCCAGCAGTGAAGTTAGCGGGGGGTACAATGAGCAGTTCTTC	CASSEVSGGYNEQFF
NA	NA	TRBV21-1	TRBJ1-4	TGTGCCAGCAGCAAAGTAAGCAGTCGGAGTAGTAATGAAAAACTGTTTTTT	CASSKVSSRSSNEKLFF
NA	TRBD2	TRBV30	TRBJ2-1	TGTGCCTGGAGTGTAACACGCTGGGGGGGTGAGCAGTTCTTC	CAWSVTRWGGEQFF
NA	TRBD1	TRBV28	TRBJ2-5	TGTGCCAGCAGTTTTCCGGTTGGGACAGGCGATAGGCGGGTGGACTTC	CASSFPVGTGDRRVDF
NA	NA	TRBV19	TRBJ1-2	TGTGCCAGTAGTATTTATCCAAGGGGCTACACCTTC	CASSIYPRGYTF
NA	NA	TRBV13	TRBJ1-1	TGTGCCAGCAGCTTTGGACGGAATGAAGCTTTCTTT	CASSFGRNEAFF
NA	TRBD1	TRBV7-9	TRBJ1-1	TGTGCCAGCAGCTCACGACAGGGGATGAACACTGAAGCTTTCTTT	CASSSRQGMNTEAFF
NA	NA	TRBV5-8	TRBJ1-2	TGTGCCAGCAGCTTGGGGGGCCTGAGGGTCGGCTACACCTTC	CASSLGGLRVGYTF
few	NA	TRBV28	TRBJ2-1	TGTGCCAGCAGTTTGAGGACAGAGAACAATGAGCAGTTCTTC	CASSLRTENNEQFF